This T cell receptor (beta chain) was captured by sequencing in a study of cytomegalovirus exposure and HLA in healthy donors. CDR3 size: 14 residues. CDR1 is SGHRS and CDR2 is YFSETQ in the germline V gene. V lost 4 bases to trimming and J lost 7 bases; unmatched junction nucleotides: 2. TCRdb's copy holds only in-frame clones and misses some; the assay was immunoSEQ multiplex PCR. The data contain approximately 99,000 clones, approximately 96% of them singletons. Overall study findings and caveats: Investigators reported about 160 TCR beta chains as tied to cytomegalovirus. A few CMV-associated chains were confirmed in vitro to be specific for CMV antigens. In the 120 validation repertoires, approximately 94% of cluster scores exceeded 0, per a later analysis.

Remarks on this clone: Its antigen is unknown.

The donors were part of the validation cohort of 95 to 150 subjects. That cohort was separate from the first cohort, which comprised 670 or so subjects. The rearrangement joins TRBV5-1 to TRBJ1-6; 10 nucleotides agree with TRBD1. This TCR came from a woman younger than 30 in good health and CMV-seronegative. The sample consisted of PBMCs. As DNA, the CDR3 is TGCGCCAGCAGCCCGGGACAGGGGAATTCACCCCTCCACTTT. Amino acid sequence: CASSPGQGNSPLHF.